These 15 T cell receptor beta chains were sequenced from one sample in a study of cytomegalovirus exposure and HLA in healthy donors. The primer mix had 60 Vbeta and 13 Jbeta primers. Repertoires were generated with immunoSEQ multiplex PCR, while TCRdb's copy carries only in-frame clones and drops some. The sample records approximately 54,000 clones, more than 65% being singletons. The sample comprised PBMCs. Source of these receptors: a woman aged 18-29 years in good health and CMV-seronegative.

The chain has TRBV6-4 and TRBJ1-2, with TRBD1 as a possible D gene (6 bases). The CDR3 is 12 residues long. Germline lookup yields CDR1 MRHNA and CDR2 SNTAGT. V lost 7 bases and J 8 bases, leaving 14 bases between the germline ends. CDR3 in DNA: TGTGCCAGCAATGAGAAGGGGGGGGGCTACACCTTC. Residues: CASNEKGGGYTF.

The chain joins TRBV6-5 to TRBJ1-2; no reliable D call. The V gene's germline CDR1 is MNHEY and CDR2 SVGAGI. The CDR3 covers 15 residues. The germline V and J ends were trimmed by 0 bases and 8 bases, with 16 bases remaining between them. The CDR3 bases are TGTGCCAGCAGTTACTCGTCTCGGGGATTGAACGGCTACACCTTC. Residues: CASSYSSRGLNGYTF.

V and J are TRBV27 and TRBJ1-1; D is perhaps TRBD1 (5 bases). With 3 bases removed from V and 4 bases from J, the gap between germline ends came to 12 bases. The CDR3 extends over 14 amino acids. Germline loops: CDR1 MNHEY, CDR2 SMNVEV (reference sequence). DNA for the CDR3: TGTGCCAGCAGTTTGGGCCAGGGACTCACTGAAGCTTTCTTT. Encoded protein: CASSLGQGLTEAFF.

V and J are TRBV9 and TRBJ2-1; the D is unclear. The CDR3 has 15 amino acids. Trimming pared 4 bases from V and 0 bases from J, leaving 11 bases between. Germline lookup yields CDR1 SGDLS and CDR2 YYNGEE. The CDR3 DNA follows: TGTGCCAGCAGCCCACGGGTGAGCTCCTACAATGAGCAGTTCTTC. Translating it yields CASSPRVSSYNEQFF.

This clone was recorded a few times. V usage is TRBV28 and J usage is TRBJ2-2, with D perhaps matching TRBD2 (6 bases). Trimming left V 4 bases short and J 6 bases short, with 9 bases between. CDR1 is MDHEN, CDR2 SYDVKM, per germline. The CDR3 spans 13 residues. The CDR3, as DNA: TGTGCCAGCAGTTGGGAGGAGGCCGGGGAGCTGTTTTTT. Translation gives CASSWEEAGELFF.

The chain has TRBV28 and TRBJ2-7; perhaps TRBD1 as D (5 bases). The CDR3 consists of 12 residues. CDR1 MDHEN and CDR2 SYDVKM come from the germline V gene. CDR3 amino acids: CAHAARADEQYF. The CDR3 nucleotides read TGTGCACACGCCGCCAGGGCAGACGAGCAGTACTTC.

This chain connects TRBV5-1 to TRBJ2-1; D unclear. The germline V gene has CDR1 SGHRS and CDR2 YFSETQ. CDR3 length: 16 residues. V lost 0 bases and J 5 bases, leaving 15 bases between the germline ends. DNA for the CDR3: TGCGCCAGCAGCTTGGATGGCGGAGAGGAAGACAATGAGCAGTTCTTC. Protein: CASSLDGGEEDNEQFF. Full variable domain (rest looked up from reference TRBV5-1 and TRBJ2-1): KAGVTQTPRYLIKTRGQQVTLSCSPISGHRSVSWYQQTPGQGLQFLFEYFSETQRNKGNFPGRFSGRQFSNSRSEMNVSTLELGDSALYLCASSLDGGEEDNEQFFGPGTRLTVL.

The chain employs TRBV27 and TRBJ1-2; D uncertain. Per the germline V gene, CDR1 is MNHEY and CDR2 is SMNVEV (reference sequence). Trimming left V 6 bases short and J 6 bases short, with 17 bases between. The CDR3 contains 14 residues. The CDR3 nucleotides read TGTGCCAGCAGCCCGGTAAGACTCGCGGATGGCTACACCTTC. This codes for CASSPVRLADGYTF.

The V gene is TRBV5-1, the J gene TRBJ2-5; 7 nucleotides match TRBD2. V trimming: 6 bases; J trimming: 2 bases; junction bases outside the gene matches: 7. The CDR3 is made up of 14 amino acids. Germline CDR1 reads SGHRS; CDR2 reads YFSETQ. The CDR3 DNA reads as TGCGCCAGCAACCCCGGGACTACACAAGAGACCCAGTACTTC. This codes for CASNPGTTQETQYF.

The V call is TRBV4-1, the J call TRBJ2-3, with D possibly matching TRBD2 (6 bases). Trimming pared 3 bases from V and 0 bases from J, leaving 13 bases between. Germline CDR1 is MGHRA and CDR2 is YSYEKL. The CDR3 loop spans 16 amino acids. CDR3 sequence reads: CASSQASASSTDTQYF. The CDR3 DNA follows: TGCGCCAGCAGCCAGGCTAGCGCCTCTAGCACAGATACGCAGTATTTT.

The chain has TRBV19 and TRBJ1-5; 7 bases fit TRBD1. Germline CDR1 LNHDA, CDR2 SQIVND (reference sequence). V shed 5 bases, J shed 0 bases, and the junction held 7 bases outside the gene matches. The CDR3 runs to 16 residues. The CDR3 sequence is CASSPRDSHSNQPQHF. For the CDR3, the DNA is TGTGCCAGTAGTCCAAGGGACAGTCATAGCAATCAGCCCCAGCATTTT.

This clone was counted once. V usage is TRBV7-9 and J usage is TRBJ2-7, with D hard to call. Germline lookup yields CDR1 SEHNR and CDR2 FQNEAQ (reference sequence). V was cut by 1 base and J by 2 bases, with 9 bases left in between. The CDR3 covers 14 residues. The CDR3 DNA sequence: TGTGCCAGCAGCTTAGAGTCCCAGGCCTACGAGCAGTACTTC. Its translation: CASSLESQAYEQYF.

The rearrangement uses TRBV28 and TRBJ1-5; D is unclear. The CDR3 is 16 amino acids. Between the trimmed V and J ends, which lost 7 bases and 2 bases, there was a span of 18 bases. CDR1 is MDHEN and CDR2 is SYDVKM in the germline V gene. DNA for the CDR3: TGTGCCAGCAAGCGTCCGAGGGTTGCGGGCAATCAGCCCCAGCATTTT. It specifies CASKRPRVAGNQPQHF.

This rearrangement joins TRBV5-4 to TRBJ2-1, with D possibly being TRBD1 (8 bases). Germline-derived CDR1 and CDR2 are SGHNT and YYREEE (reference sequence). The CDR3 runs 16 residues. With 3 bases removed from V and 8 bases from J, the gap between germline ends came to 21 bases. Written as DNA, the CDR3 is TGTGCCAGCAGCTCCGGGGGGAGACAGGGGATTGATGAGCAGTTCTTC. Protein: CASSSGGRQGIDEQFF.

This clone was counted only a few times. The CDR3 DNA reads as TGTGCCAGCAGCTTAATATCGAACACCGGGGAGCTGTTTTTT. Amino acid sequence: CASSLISNTGELFF. The chain is built from TRBV11-3 and TRBJ2-2; no clear D gene. CDR1 is SGHNT, CDR2 YENEEA, per germline. V lost 2 bases and J lost 0, with 4 bases in between. This CDR3 has 14 amino acids.